This is a list of T cell receptor beta chains from one sample in a study of control samples from healthy donors and cancer patients. TCRdb's copy holds only in-frame clones and misses some; the assay was immunoSEQ multiplex PCR. The sample holds tens of thousands of clones, 94% seen once. Sequencing was performed on blood. These receptors were taken from a woman aged 25 to 39 in good health. Each CDR3 is given without its conserved first and last residue. Each record gives: V gene, J gene, clone size, CDR3 protein. Rows give clone size only sometimes, using once, few, many, or a class for an expanded clone.

TRBV3-1/TRBV3-2	TRBJ1-2	NA	ASSQAGGQAAYGYT
TRBV5-1	TRBJ1-4	NA	ASSLAGGGEKLF
TRBV9	TRBJ2-1	NA	ASSVSQDNEQF
TRBV7-3	TRBJ1-2	NA	ASSITGGIGYGYT
TRBV14	TRBJ2-1	NA	ASSPLILAGAFNEQF
TRBV6-2/TRBV6-3	TRBJ2-2	NA	ASSYSKPGELF
TRBV28	TRBJ2-1	NA	ASTQAYNEQF
TRBV19	TRBJ1-3	NA	ASAPGRMGNTIY
TRBV7-9	TRBJ1-1	NA	ASQDMNTEAF
TRBV5-4	TRBJ2-1	NA	ASSLRLAGANNEQF
TRBV11-3	TRBJ1-4	NA	ASSFRGANEKLF
TRBV28	TRBJ1-1	NA	ASRTNTEAF
TRBV14	TRBJ2-3	NA	ASSLPGTSRDTQY
TRBV24-1	TRBJ1-4	NA	ATSEGGDEKLF
TRBV7-6	TRBJ2-3	NA	ASSLADTQY
TRBV24-1	TRBJ2-1	once	ATSDRTGVSSYNEQF
TRBV2	TRBJ1-6	NA	ASRGDGRNSPLH
TRBV6-5	TRBJ1-5	NA	ASSPRQGNQPQH
TRBV28	TRBJ2-1	NA	ASSSRTSGGYNEQF
TRBV5-4	TRBJ1-3	NA	ASSLVGDRGNTIY
TRBV7-8	TRBJ1-2	NA	ASSRQRGRSTYGYT
TRBV3-1/TRBV3-2	TRBJ1-2	once	ASSQEMGQGDYGYT
TRBV20-1	TRBJ2-5	NA	SASGTGTQETQY
TRBV3-1/TRBV3-2	TRBJ1-1	once	ASSQPQGRGTEAF
TRBV30	TRBJ1-2	NA	AWSVKQGVNVIYGYT
TRBV7-9	TRBJ1-3	NA	ASSPYRSSGNTIY
TRBV25-1	TRBJ1-6	NA	ASSPRDHNSPLH
TRBV24-1	TRBJ1-2	NA	ATSDLGGYGYT
TRBV14	TRBJ1-6	NA	ASSQGTANSPLH
TRBV7-9	TRBJ2-2	NA	ASSRTGTTISGVGELF
TRBV9	TRBJ1-4	NA	ASSGQGKNEKLF
TRBV20-1	TRBJ1-2	NA	SASSGSNYGYT
TRBV2	TRBJ2-1	NA	ASSERGYNEQF
TRBV7-2	TRBJ1-6	NA	ASSYSGVDSPLH
TRBV3-1/TRBV3-2	TRBJ1-1	NA	ASSQMTGRRRLNTEAF
TRBV18	TRBJ1-1	NA	ASSPNRDTEAF
TRBV5-1	TRBJ2-2	NA	ASSLVGTAPGELF
TRBV11-2	TRBJ1-3	NA	ASSLGGTGGNTIY
TRBV29-1	TRBJ2-1	once	SVYRDTSNEQF
TRBV5-1	TRBJ1-1	NA	ASSISPGETTEAF
TRBV24-1	TRBJ2-1	NA	ATSDGTVKQF
TRBV9	TRBJ1-3	NA	ASSALYVGSGNTIY
TRBV11-2	TRBJ1-1	NA	ASSATEPEAF
TRBV5-6	TRBJ1-1	NA	ASSPRPGTEAF
TRBV2	TRBJ1-6	NA	ASRIETGMSPLH
TRBV15	TRBJ1-5	NA	ATSRAMGYPPRQH
TRBV30	TRBJ1-3	NA	AWSRASSGNTIY
TRBV2	TRBJ1-2	NA	ASRGQINYGYT
TRBV28	TRBJ2-5	NA	ASRSQKTQY
TRBV7-9	TRBJ1-4	few	ASSLLQEKLF
TRBV20-1	TRBJ1-1	NA	SAGGDTEAF
TRBV3-1/TRBV3-2	TRBJ1-4	NA	ASSQEEKLF
TRBV5-8	TRBJ1-3	NA	ASSLINSGNTIY
TRBV19	TRBJ1-2	NA	ASSISGGEIT
TRBV28	TRBJ1-3	once	ASQGGTGGNTIY